The 16 T cell receptor beta chains below come from one sample, sequenced in a study of response to subunit inactivated influenza vaccine. In TCRdb, the RT-PCR reads were re-called with MiXCR into one record per CDR3 protein. The sample yields 610,000 or so distinct CDR3 sequences, 14% seen once. The source material was PBMCs from blood, sampled 11 to 12 days after vaccination. The receptors originated from a man aged 50 to 60 who received an inactivated influenza vaccine.

This clonotype came up once. V gene TRBV11-2 combines with J gene TRBJ2-1; possibly TRBD1 for D (5 bases). The ends were cut back, 5 bases at V and 6 bases at J, with 14 bases in the middle. CDR1 and CDR2 (germline): SGHAT, FQNNGV. The CDR3 covers 14 residues. Here the CDR3 reads CASSAARVANEQFF. In DNA, the CDR3 is TGTGCCAGCAGCGCCGCCAGGGTGGCCAATGAGCAGTTCTTC.

The chain couples TRBV20-1 to TRBJ2-1; TRBD2 matches at 10 bases. This CDR3 is 14 amino acids long. CDR1 DFQATT and CDR2 SNEGSKA come from the germline V gene (reference sequence). V gave up 6 bases and J gave up 8 bases; unmatched junction bases: 10. The CDR3 spells CSATGAGGPDEQFF. CDR3 in DNA: TGCAGTGCGACGGGAGCGGGGGGGCCGGATGAGCAGTTCTTC.

This clonotype was seen more than once but under ten times. The chain is built from TRBV7-2 and TRBJ2-1, with a tentative D call TRBD1 (5 bases). CDR3 length: 14 residues. Germline CDR1 reads SGHTA; CDR2 reads FQGNSA. The V end lost 1 base, the J end lost 15 bases, and 19 bases lay between the germline ends. The CDR3 nucleotides are TGTGCCAGCAGCTTAGGCTATACAGGTCGAAGCCCGTTCTTC. Encoded protein: CASSLGYTGRSPFF. The whole variable domain, filled in from reference TRBV7-2 and TRBJ2-1, reads GAGVSQSPSNKVTEKGKDVELRCDPISGHTALYWYRQSLGQGLEFLIYFQGNSAPDKSGLPSDRFSAERTGGSVSTLTIQRTQQEDSAVYLCASSLGYTGRSPFFGPGTRLTVL.

This clonotype was observed many times. The genes are TRBV7-8 and TRBJ1-2; no firm D call. CDR1 is SGHVS, CDR2 FQNEAQ, per germline. V was clipped by 5 bases and J by 2 bases, with 6 bases between them. This CDR3 region has 12 residues. The CDR3 DNA follows: TGTGCCAGCAGCGTGGACAACTATGGCTACACCTTC. It encodes CASSVDNYGYTF.

Ten or more counts support this clonotype. DNA of the CDR3: TGTGCCAGCAGCGGCACAGGGTTGGGGAAAGAGACCCAGTACTTC. Protein: CASSGTGLGKETQYF. The chain links TRBV7-9 to TRBJ2-5; D perhaps matches TRBD1 (6 bases). From germline, CDR1 is SEHNR and CDR2 FQNEAQ (reference sequence). This CDR3 comprises 15 residues. V shed 5 bases and J shed 3 bases, with 16 bases lying between them.

The chain uses TRBV6-5 and TRBJ2-5; tentative D call: TRBD1 (6 bases). Germline CDR1 is MNHEY and CDR2 is SVGAGI. V lost 1 base to trimming and J lost 4 bases, with 10 bases between them. The CDR3 runs to 14 residues. The CDR3 protein is CASSYWAGAETQYF. For the CDR3, the DNA is TGTGCCAGCAGTTACTGGGCAGGGGCAGAGACCCAGTACTTC.

The sample holds a few counts of this clonotype. The gene calls are TRBV28 and TRBJ2-5, with D possibly TRBD2 on 7 matching bases. There are 15 residues in the CDR3. V lost 5 bases to trimming and J lost 2 bases, with 15 bases between them. Germline V gene sequence: CDR1 MDHEN, CDR2 SYDVKM. CDR3 bases: TGTGCCAGCAGTCGGGGCGGGGGCGGTCAAGAGACCCAGTACTTC. This codes for CASSRGGGGQETQYF.

This chain connects TRBV4-3 to TRBJ1-4; no clear D gene. The CDR3 loop spans 16 amino acids. V lost 0 bases and J 3 bases, leaving 11 bases between the germline ends. From germline, CDR1 is LGHNA and CDR2 YSLEER. CDR3 bases: TGCGCCAGCAGCCAAGATTTTGGGCTGGCTAATGAAAAACTGTTTTTT. Translating it yields CASSQDFGLANEKLFF.

The chain recombines TRBV6-2 or TRBV6-3 with TRBJ1-4, with D possibly TRBD1 on 6 matching bases. The germline V and J ends were trimmed by 4 bases and 11 bases, with 17 bases remaining between them. Germline CDR1 and CDR2: MNHEY and SVGEGT. CDR3 length equals 14 residues. The CDR3 DNA reads as TGTGCCAGCAGTTTATTGGGGGCGCGGGGGAAACTGTTTTTT. Translation gives CASSLLGARGKLFF.

This clonotype was counted a few times. V gene TRBV9 combines with J gene TRBJ1-2; D uncertain. Deletions cut 2 bases from V and 4 bases from J, with 6 bases between. Looked up from germline, CDR1 is SGDLS and CDR2 is YYNGEE. This CDR3 spans 12 amino acids. This CDR3 is CASSVHTYGYTF. The CDR3 DNA follows: TGTGCCAGCAGCGTCCACACCTATGGCTACACCTTC.

This clonotype has just a few counts. CDR3 amino acids: CAISESWGGHPGTDTQYF. In DNA, the CDR3 is TGTGCCATCAGTGAGTCCTGGGGTGGCCACCCCGGCACAGATACGCAGTATTTT. The chain is built from TRBV10-3 and TRBJ2-3; D is ambiguous. CDR1 and CDR2 from the germline V gene are ENHRY and SYGVKD. Between the trimmed V and J ends, which lost 0 bases and 1 base, there was a span of 17 bases. The length of the CDR3 is 18 residues.

The rearrangement uses TRBV5-6 and TRBJ2-3; D gene uncertain. V was shortened by 0 bases and J by 2 bases, with 13 bases between the two germline ends. Germline CDR1 SGHDT, CDR2 YYEEEE. The CDR3 is 16 residues long. The CDR3 loop is CASSLDRSRYTDTQYF. CDR3 coding DNA: TGTGCCAGCAGCTTGGACCGATCCCGCTACACAGATACGCAGTATTTT.

This sequence joins TRBV29-1 and TRBJ2-7, with 11 bases lining up with TRBD2. The V gene's germline CDR1 is SQVTM and CDR2 ANQGSEA. Trimming cost V 2 bases and J 3 bases; bases outside gene matches: 3. The CDR3 consists of 14 residues. CDR3 protein: CSVETSGSLYEQYF. The CDR3 region has the DNA TGCAGCGTTGAAACTAGCGGGAGCCTCTACGAGCAGTACTTC.

There are many counts of this clonotype. V gene TRBV11-1 combines with J gene TRBJ2-5; TRBD1 or TRBD2 may be the D gene (5 bases each). The CDR3 spans 18 residues. CDR1 SGHAT and CDR2 FQDESV come from the germline V gene (reference sequence). Trimming shortened V by 7 bases and J by 5 bases, and 29 bases separated the two germline ends. CDR3 DNA sequence: TGTGCCAGCAACCCAAGGCCCGGGACGGAAATCCTGGTCGAGACCCAGTACTTC. This gives the protein CASNPRPGTEILVETQYF.

The table lists this clonotype with a few counts. This chain joins TRBV6-6 and TRBJ1-5, with 7 bases matching TRBD1. V dropped 6 bases and J dropped 6; count of bases not matched to a gene: 5. This CDR3 spans 13 amino acids. The germline V gene encodes CDR1 MNHNY and CDR2 SVGAGI (reference sequence). CDR3 in DNA: TGTGCCAGCAGACACGACAGGGCTCAGCCCCAGCATTTT. Translated: CASRHDRAQPQHF.

This clonotype was counted only a few times. The V gene is TRBV28, the J gene TRBJ2-7; D is unresolved. Germline V gives CDR1 MDHEN, CDR2 SYDVKM. V shed 5 bases and J shed 2 bases, with 16 bases lying between them. The length of the CDR3 is 15 residues. The CDR3 loop reads CASSQPGTLTYEQYF. In nucleotides, the CDR3 is TGTGCCAGCAGTCAGCCTGGCACGTTGACCTACGAGCAGTACTTC. Using reference TRBV28 and TRBJ2-7 for the parts outside the CDR3, the full variable domain is DVKVTQSSRYLVKRTGEKVFLECVQDMDHENMFWYRQDPGLGLRLIYFSYDVKMKEKGDIPEGYSVSREKKERFSLILESASTNQTSMYLCASSQPGTLTYEQYFGPGTRLTVT.